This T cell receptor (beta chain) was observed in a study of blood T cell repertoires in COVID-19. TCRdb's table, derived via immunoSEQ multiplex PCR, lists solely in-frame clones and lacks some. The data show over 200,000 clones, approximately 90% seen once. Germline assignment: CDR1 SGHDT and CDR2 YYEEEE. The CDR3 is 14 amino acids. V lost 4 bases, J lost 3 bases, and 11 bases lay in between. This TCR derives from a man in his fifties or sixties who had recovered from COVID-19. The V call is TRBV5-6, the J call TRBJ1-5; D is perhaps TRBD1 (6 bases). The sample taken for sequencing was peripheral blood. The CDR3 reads CASSLRGHNQPQHF. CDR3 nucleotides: TGTGCCAGCAGCCTCAGGGGACACAATCAGCCCCAGCATTTT.